This T cell receptor beta chain derives from a study of blood T cell repertoires in COVID-19. Study-level background: PBMCs, B-cell-depleted T cells, or T cells were the source of the cDNA or gDNA that made up the material.

This clone showed up just once. It was during active infection that Seattle patients were enrolled and then longitudinally followed. V was trimmed by 1 base and J by 8 bases, leaving 12 bases between them. The germline V gene has CDR1 MNHNS and CDR2 SASEGT. This CDR3 region has 14 residues. Authors' methods: Using reference gene primer amplification, nucleated cell counts were estimated. Only in-frame clones appear in the TCRdb table, and some are missing; sequencing was by immunoSEQ multiplex PCR. Clone size and the V and J calls come from that table; the DNA yielded D and trimming. The sample lists about 130,000 clones; 90% were seen once.

Material: peripheral blood. The chain couples TRBV6-1 to TRBJ2-1, with D perhaps TRBD2 (5 bases). The source is a man in his fifties or sixties with COVID-19, enrolled during active disease. The CDR3 nucleotides are TGTGCCAGCAGTGAAGGGCCTGTTAGCGATGAGCAGTTCTTC. Translated, it gives CASSEGPVSDEQFF.